This T cell receptor beta chain appears in the sequencing data of a study of T cell responses to AZD1222 COVID-19 vaccine. A remark on this clone: The antigen is unknown.

The method was immunoSEQ multiplex PCR; TCRdb's version includes in-frame clones alone and lacks a portion of them. The repertoire has approximately 170,000 clones, 80% to 95% of them found once; the top ten carry 4% to 5.5%. Trimming cost V 5 bases and J 4 bases; bases outside gene matches: 6. The CDR3 runs to 14 residues. Per germline, CDR1 SEHNR and CDR2 FQNEAQ (reference sequence). General study findings and limits: Most donors were white British, females outnumbered males, and clonal diversity was possibly underestimated. Researchers report vaccine-associated CD4 TCRs spanning spike, with dominance at 160-218 and 743-854.

Sequencing was performed on peripheral blood, taken on day 0 of AZD1222 vaccination. The receptor comes from an adult in good health. The rearrangement links TRBV7-9 to TRBJ2-5; TRBD1 agrees at 8 bases. The CDR3 sequence: CASSLQGAGETQYF. Here the CDR3 DNA reads TGTGCCAGCAGCCTGCAGGGGGCCGGAGAGACCCAGTACTTC. The complete variable domain, with remaining parts taken from reference TRBV7-9 and TRBJ2-5, reads DTGVSQNPRHKITKRGQNVTFRCDPISEHNRLYWYRQTLGQGPEFLTYFQNEAQLEKSRLLSDRFSAERPKGSFSTLEIQRTEQGDSAMYLCASSLQGAGETQYFGPGTRLLVL.